This is a list of T cell receptor beta chains from one sample in a study of shared clonotypes between healthy human individuals. Data came from immunoSEQ multiplex PCR; TCRdb stores just in-frame clones and leaves some out. The sample includes roughly 450,000 clones, less than 85% seen only once; the top ten take approximately 13%. Sequenced: PBMCs. These receptors were obtained from a middle-aged woman in good health. Some clones in this sample may be carry-over from other donors' samples. Each CDR3 is given with its conserved first and last residue. Fields, in order: clone size, V gene, J gene, D gene, CDR3 protein, CDR3 DNA. A D gene is named only where the DNA matches it firmly. Clone size, where shown, is once, few, many, or a class for clones that have expanded.

>-|TRBV6-4|TRBJ1-5|-
CASSDSGRVPYSNQPQHF
TGTGCCAGCAGTGACTCGGGGAGGGTACCTTATAGCAATCAGCCCCAGCATTTT
>-|TRBV7-9|TRBJ1-1|TRBD1
CASSSTPHRGMNTEAFF
TGTGCCAGCAGCTCTACTCCGCACAGGGGGATGAACACTGAAGCTTTCTTT
>-|TRBV20-1|TRBJ2-7|-
CSASQGHEQYF
TGCAGTGCTTCACAGGGCCACGAGCAGTACTTC
>once|TRBV5-1|TRBJ2-7|-
CASSLGPGEVNEQYF
TGCGCCAGCAGCTTGGGGCCGGGAGAGGTAAACGAGCAGTACTTC
>-|TRBV28|TRBJ1-1|TRBD1
CASSLWGQGLGAFF
TGTGCCAGCAGTTTATGGGGACAGGGGTTGGGAGCTTTCTTT
>-|TRBV28|TRBJ2-7|TRBD1
CASSLTDRDEQYF
TGTGCCAGCAGTTTAACGGACAGGGACGAGCAGTACTTC
>once|TRBV7-9|TRBJ2-1|TRBD2
CASSTTSGRGYEQFF
TGTGCCAGCAGCACCACTAGCGGGAGAGGGTATGAGCAGTTCTTC
>few|TRBV9|TRBJ1-2|-
CASSVDPLPYGYTF
TGTGCCAGCAGCGTAGACCCCCTCCCCTATGGCTACACCTTC
>-|TRBV7-8|TRBJ1-2|TRBD1
CASSSYRGSYGYTF
TGTGCCAGCAGCTCGTACAGGGGGTCGTATGGCTACACCTTC
>-|TRBV18|TRBJ1-5|TRBD1
CASSPPGQGGQPQHF
TGTGCCAGCTCACCTCCCGGACAGGGTGGGCAGCCCCAGCATTTT
>few|TRBV25-1|TRBJ2-7|-
CASGTGTYEQYF
TGTGCCAGCGGTACTGGAACCTACGAGCAGTACTTC
>-|TRBV27|TRBJ2-7|-
CASSSPGTSTYEQYF
TGTGCCAGCAGTTCCCCCGGGACAAGCACCTACGAGCAGTACTTC
>once|TRBV6-1|TRBJ2-1|-
CASSEWWSSYNEQFF
TGTGCCAGCAGTGAATGGTGGAGCTCCTACAATGAGCAGTTCTTC
>-|TRBV7-2|TRBJ2-4|-
CASSLSPASANIQYF
TGTGCCAGCAGCTTAAGTCCCGCTTCGGCGAACATTCAGTACTTC
>-|TRBV6-6|TRBJ1-5|-
CASSSTPGVQPQHF
TGTGCCAGCAGTTCCACCCCAGGGGTCCAGCCCCAGCATTTT
>few|TRBV30|TRBJ2-2|-
CAWSVTGADTGELFF
TGTGCCTGGAGTGTAACGGGGGCGGACACCGGGGAGCTGTTTTTT
>once|TRBV13|TRBJ2-5|-
CASSLRLQKETQYF
TGTGCCAGCAGCTTAAGGCTACAGAAAGAGACCCAGTACTTC
>-|TRBV5-1|TRBJ2-2|TRBD1
CASSPGQGDAFLGTGELFF
TGCGCCAGCAGCCCTGGACAGGGGGACGCTTTTTTGGGCACCGGGGAGCTGTTTTTT
>-|TRBV28|TRBJ1-4|TRBD1
CASSTRQGLTEKLFF
TGTGCCAGCAGTACAAGACAGGGATTGACTGAAAAGCTGTTTTTT
>-|TRBV5-1|TRBJ2-5|TRBD1
CASSHEAPGTGYQETQYF
TGCGCCAGCAGCCACGAAGCTCCCGGGACAGGTTATCAAGAGACCCAGTACTTC